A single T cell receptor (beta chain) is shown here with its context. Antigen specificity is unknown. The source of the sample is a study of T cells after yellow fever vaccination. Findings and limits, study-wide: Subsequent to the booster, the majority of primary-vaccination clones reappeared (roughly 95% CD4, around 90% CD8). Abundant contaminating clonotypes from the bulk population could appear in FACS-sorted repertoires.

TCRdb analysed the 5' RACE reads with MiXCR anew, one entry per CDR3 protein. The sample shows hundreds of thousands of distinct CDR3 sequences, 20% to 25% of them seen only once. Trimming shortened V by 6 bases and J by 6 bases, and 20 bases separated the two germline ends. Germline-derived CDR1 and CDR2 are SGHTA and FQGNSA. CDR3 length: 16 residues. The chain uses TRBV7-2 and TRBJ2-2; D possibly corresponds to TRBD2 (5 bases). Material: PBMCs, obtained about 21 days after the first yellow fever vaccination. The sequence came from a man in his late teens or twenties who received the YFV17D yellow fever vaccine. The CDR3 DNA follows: TGTGCCAGCAGTCTGGGAGACACCATCGGGGCCGGGGAGCTGTTTTTT. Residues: CASSLGDTIGAGELFF. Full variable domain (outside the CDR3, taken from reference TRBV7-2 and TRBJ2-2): GAGVSQSPSNKVTEKGKDVELRCDPISGHTALYWYRQSLGQGLEFLIYFQGNSAPDKSGLPSDRFSAERTGGSVSTLTIQRTQQEDSAVYLCASSLGDTIGAGELFFGEGSRLTVL.